This TCR beta chain comes out of a study of cytomegalovirus exposure and HLA in healthy donors. Broader study findings: The likely explanation for a cluster of highly shared sequence variants was sequencing artifact. Immune exposure was documented only through CMV serostatus. In a later analysis, donors in an Asian-associated ancestry cluster reportedly had fewer N-insertions in productive TCRs than the cohort mean. Analyses of presence and absence presupposed an approximately uniform sequencing depth across donors.

PCR amplification relied on 60 Vbeta primers (plus 13 Jbeta primers). Measured with immunoSEQ multiplex PCR; TCRdb has only the in-frame clones, and not every one. The sample carries some 100,000 clones, 60% to 85% recorded once. CDR1 and CDR2 from the germline V gene are SGHTA and FQGTGA. Trimming took 8 bases from V and 8 from J; bases not matched to a gene: 6. The CDR3 totals 14 residues. Notes on this clone: Antigen: not known.

The chain joins TRBV7-3 to TRBJ2-1; 13 positions match TRBD2. The specimen was PBMCs. This TCR came from a man aged 50 or older in good health and CMV-seronegative. DNA of the CDR3: TGTGCCAGCGCCGGGACTAGCGGGACCGATGAGCAGTTCTTC. Translating gives CASAGTSGTDEQFF.